The 19 T cell receptor beta chains reported below all come from one sample, sequenced in a study of shared clonotypes between healthy human individuals. Sequenced by immunoSEQ multiplex PCR; TCRdb stores in-frame clones only, minus some. The sample contains 950,000 to 1,300,000 clones, 70% to 80% of which appear only once. The source material was memory CD4+ T cells sorted from blood. Subset of the sample: CD45RA-negative fraction. Receptors were obtained from a man aged 18 to 35 in good health.

About this clone: Different DNA sequences within this sample yield the same CDR3. The chain employs TRBV30 and TRBJ2-7, with a tentative D call TRBD2 (7 bases). CDR1 is GTSNPN, CDR2 SVGIG, per germline (reference sequence). V lost 0 bases and J 0 bases, leaving 9 bases between the germline ends. This CDR3 is built from 14 residues. The CDR3 protein is CAWSVGGVSYEQYF. CDR3 nucleotide sequence: TGTGCCTGGAGTGTAGGGGGGGTCTCCTACGAGCAGTACTTC.

Many counts were recorded for this clone. This rearrangement joins TRBV7-2 to TRBJ2-3, with 7 positions matching TRBD2. Germline values: CDR1 SGHTA, CDR2 FQGNSA. V gave up 1 base and J gave up 6 bases; unmatched junction bases: 7. This CDR3 is 15 amino acids long. The CDR3 sequence: CASSLGGGSWDTQYF. CDR3 nucleotide sequence: TGTGCCAGCAGCTTAGGGGGCGGGAGTTGGGATACGCAGTATTTT. The variable domain in full, completed from reference TRBV7-2 and TRBJ2-3, reads GAGVSQSPSNKVTEKGKDVELRCDPISGHTALYWYRQSLGQGLEFLIYFQGNSAPDKSGLPSDRFSAERTGGSVSTLTIQRTQQEDSAVYLCASSLGGGSWDTQYFGPGTRLTVL.

V is TRBV19 and J is TRBJ2-5; 9 bases fit TRBD2. Unmatched junction bases numbered 7, after V lost 6 bases and J lost 2 bases. The CDR3 totals 15 residues. Germline CDR1 LNHDA, CDR2 SQIVND (reference sequence). In DNA form, the CDR3 reads TGTGCCAGTAGAGATAGTGGACTAGCGCAAGAGACCCAGTACTTC. The encoded protein is CASRDSGLAQETQYF. Complete variable domain (other parts from reference TRBV19 and TRBJ2-5): DGGITQSPKYLFRKEGQNVTLSCEQNLNHDAMYWYRQDPGQGLRLIYYSQIVNDFQKGDIAEGYSVSREKKESFPLTVTSAQKNPTAFYLCASRDSGLAQETQYFGPGTRLLVL.

This clone turned up a few times. The chain recombines TRBV4-3 with TRBJ2-2; 11 bases agree with TRBD2. V dropped 4 bases and J dropped 3; count of bases not matched to a gene: 7. The CDR3 runs to 17 residues. The germline V gene has CDR1 LGHNA and CDR2 YSLEER. This CDR3 is CASSPQMTSGDTGELFF. The CDR3 DNA sequence: TGCGCCAGCAGCCCCCAAATGACTAGCGGGGACACCGGGGAGCTGTTTTTT.

The chain uses TRBV30 and TRBJ2-7, with D perhaps TRBD1 or TRBD2 (6 bases each). CDR3 length: 13 amino acids. Germline V gene data show CDR1 as GTSNPN and CDR2 as SVGIG (reference sequence). V was pared by 2 bases and J by 2 bases, with 10 bases between. The CDR3 spells CAWSRGQAYEQYF. The CDR3 nucleotides are TGTGCCTGGAGTCGGGGGCAAGCCTACGAGCAGTACTTC.

The gene calls are TRBV19 and TRBJ2-7; 10 positions match TRBD1. Germline trimming cut 3 bases from V and 6 bases from J; bases unmatched to any gene: 5. Germline values: CDR1 LNHDA, CDR2 SQIVND (reference sequence). The CDR3 is 14 amino acids. CDR3 nucleotides: TGTGCCAGTAGTATGCGACAGGGGGCCGCCGAGCAGTACTTC. Translated: CASSMRQGAAEQYF.

The chain is built from TRBV7-9 and TRBJ2-5; the D is unclear. The CDR3 has 11 residues. Germline lookup yields CDR1 SEHNR and CDR2 FQNEAQ (reference sequence). V lost 7 bases, J lost 4 bases, and 7 bases lay in between. The chain's CDR3 is CASKRSETQYF. CDR3 DNA: TGTGCCAGCAAAAGGTCAGAGACCCAGTACTTC.

About this clone: The sample has other DNA sequences that encode this CDR3 too. The rearrangement links TRBV18 to TRBJ2-5; TRBD1 aligns across 7 bases. This CDR3 comprises 14 residues. From germline, CDR1 is KGHSH and CDR2 LQKENI. J was trimmed by 5 bases and V by 0 bases; bases with no gene match: 3. CDR3 sequence reads: CASSPPSQGETQYF. CDR3 bases: TGTGCCAGCTCACCACCGTCACAGGGGGAGACCCAGTACTTC.

Only a few counts were recorded for this clone. The chain is built from TRBV9 and TRBJ2-1; D not certain. CDR3 length equals 15 residues. Per germline, CDR1 SGDLS and CDR2 YYNGEE. V was cut by 0 bases and J by 3 bases, with 10 bases left in between. CDR3 in DNA: TGTGCCAGCAGCGTAGCGAGCGAAATCTACAATGAGCAGTTCTTC. This translates into CASSVASEIYNEQFF. Based on the CDR3 plus reference TRBV9 and TRBJ2-1, the full variable domain is DSGVTQTPKHLITATGQRVTLRCSPRSGDLSVYWYQQSLDQGLQFLIQYYNGEERAKGNILERFSAQQFPDLHSELNLSSLELGDSALYFCASSVASEIYNEQFFGPGTRLTVL.

As DNA, the CDR3 is TGCGCCAGCAGCTTGGAGGCGGGACAGAAAAGCCATACGCAGTATTTT. Translating it yields CASSLEAGQKSHTQYF. This chain uses TRBV5-1 with TRBJ2-3, with a weak D call TRBD1 (7 bases). There are 16 residues in the CDR3. V dropped 0 bases and J dropped 7 bases, with 18 bases sitting between them. Germline values: CDR1 SGHRS, CDR2 YFSETQ.

The rearrangement uses TRBV29-1 and TRBJ1-2; D is ambiguous. Germline CDR1 and CDR2: SQVTM and ANQGSEA. V lost 0 bases and J lost 7, with 21 bases in between. The CDR3 spans 16 residues. Here the CDR3 DNA reads TGCAGCGTTGAAGATCCCCTCTCGATCGGGCGTTCTGGCTACACCTTC. Protein product: CSVEDPLSIGRSGYTF.

A single count supports this clone. The rearrangement links TRBV6-1 to TRBJ1-3; D is unresolved. Trimming took 2 bases from V and 2 from J, leaving 22 bases between them. CDR1 and CDR2 (germline): MNHNS, SASEGT. CDR3 size: 19 residues. The CDR3 DNA follows: TGTGCCAGCAGTGAATTTACCGGGAGAAACGTCGGCGCTGGAAACACCATATATTTT. Its translation: CASSEFTGRNVGAGNTIYF.

On this clone: Different DNA sequences within this sample yield the same CDR3. The V and J genes are TRBV6-5 and TRBJ2-7; 7 nucleotides match TRBD1. The junction had 0 bases not matched to a gene; V was cut back by 0 bases and J by 1 base. The germline CDR1 and CDR2 sequences are MNHEY and SVGAGI. The CDR3 length is 14 residues. The chain's CDR3 is CASSYSGQSYEQYF. The CDR3 DNA follows: TGTGCCAGCAGTTACTCGGGACAGTCCTACGAGCAGTACTTC.

The chain employs TRBV30 and TRBJ2-1; 8 bases map to TRBD2. This CDR3 region has 13 residues. The V gene's germline CDR1 is GTSNPN and CDR2 SVGIG (reference sequence). V was pared by 5 bases and J by 6 bases, with 6 bases of the junction left unmatched. Here the CDR3 reads CAWGGLAGNEQFF. DNA of the CDR3: TGTGCCTGGGGTGGACTAGCAGGCAATGAGCAGTTCTTC.

This clone was picked up a small number of times. The chain uses TRBV30 and TRBJ2-3; perhaps TRBD2 as D (7 bases). The CDR3 consists of 14 residues. Trimming shortened V by 0 bases and J by 4 bases, and 11 bases separated the two germline ends. Germline V gene data show CDR1 as GTSNPN and CDR2 as SVGIG (reference sequence). The DNA for the CDR3 is TGTGCCTGGAGTGTACTAGGGGGGGCAGATACGCAGTATTTT. This encodes CAWSVLGGADTQYF.

The V call is TRBV7-2, the J call TRBJ1-2, with unresolved D. V was cut by 5 bases and J by 1 base, with 11 bases left in between. Germline V gives CDR1 SGHTA, CDR2 FQGNSA. The CDR3 spans 14 residues. The CDR3 loop reads CASSPDRNNYGYTF. The CDR3 coding sequence is TGTGCCAGCAGCCCCGATCGGAATAACTATGGCTACACCTTC.

This clone has just a few counts. The V call is TRBV2, the J call TRBJ2-1; TRBD2 might be the D (5 bases). The CDR3 has 12 amino acids. The ends were cut back, 6 bases at V and 9 bases at J, with 12 bases in the middle. Germline V gives CDR1 SNHLY, CDR2 FYNNEI. CDR3 amino acids: CASSASGGEQFF. Here the CDR3 DNA reads TGTGCCAGCAGCGCTAGTGGAGGTGAGCAGTTCTTC.

V gene TRBV5-1 combines with J gene TRBJ1-3, with D tentatively TRBD1 (5 bases). This CDR3 is built from 14 residues. Trimming shortened V by 3 bases and J by 0 bases, and 7 bases separated the two germline ends. Germline values: CDR1 SGHRS, CDR2 YFSETQ. The CDR3 here is CASSSGTSGNTIYF. CDR3 nucleotides: TGCGCCAGCAGCTCGGGGACCTCTGGAAACACCATATATTTT.

The chain recombines TRBV11-2 with TRBJ2-1, with 7 positions matching TRBD2. CDR3 length: 16 residues. Germline V gene data show CDR1 as SGHAT and CDR2 as FQNNGV. V lost 1 base to trimming and J lost 6 bases; unmatched junction nucleotides: 9. The CDR3 DNA reads as TGTGCCAGCAGCTTAGGGTCCAAGCGGGGCGGCAATGAGCAGTTCTTC. Translation: CASSLGSKRGGNEQFF.